The 3 T cell receptor beta chains listed next were all sequenced from one sample in a study of T cells after yellow fever vaccination. TCRdb re-analysed the 5' RACE reads in MiXCR, keeping a single row per CDR3 protein. Of fewer than 350,000 distinct CDR3 sequences listed, 3.5% to 4.5% are singletons. The sample here was PBMCs, taken 15 days after the yellow fever booster vaccination. All receptors derive from a man in his late teens or twenties who received the YFV17D yellow fever vaccine.

This clonotype was seen a handful of times. The CDR3, as DNA: TGTGCCAGCAGCCTCCACGGGTTGGACACTGAAGCTTTCTTT. This codes for CASSLHGLDTEAFF. The rearrangement uses TRBV12-3 or TRBV12-4 and TRBJ1-1; no clear D gene. The CDR3 has 14 amino acids. Between the trimmed V and J ends, which lost 6 bases and 3 bases, there was a span of 14 bases.

This clonotype was seen many times. This chain uses TRBV24-1 with TRBJ2-3; D is perhaps TRBD1 (5 bases). This CDR3 is 15 amino acids long. Trimming pared 2 bases from V and 2 bases from J, leaving 10 bases between. CDR1 is KGHDR, CDR2 SFDVKD, per germline. The CDR3 DNA sequence: TGTGCCACCAGTGATTATGTGGGGCCCACAGATACGCAGTATTTT. Translated, it gives CATSDYVGPTDTQYF.

In this sample, this clonotype turned up many times. This rearrangement joins TRBV5-1 to TRBJ2-1; 12 bases fit TRBD2. Germline V gives CDR1 SGHRS, CDR2 YFSETQ. The CDR3 is made up of 17 amino acids. V lost 1 base to trimming and J lost 9 bases; unmatched junction nucleotides: 11. The CDR3: CASSLRGLAGGDSEQFF. The CDR3 nucleotides are TGCGCCAGCAGCTTGCGAGGGCTAGCGGGGGGGGACAGTGAGCAGTTCTTC.